One and the same sample provided the 13 T cell receptor beta chains below, sequenced in a study of T cell repertoires in cytomegalovirus infection. TCRdb independently ran MiXCR on the reads; one entry per CDR3 protein. The sample includes about 320,000 distinct CDR3 sequences, 9.5% seen only once; the top ten take about 4.5%. What was sequenced was PBMCs. These receptors were obtained from a human donor in good health (CMV status not recorded). Some clones in this sample may be carry-over from other donors' samples.

This clonotype was counted ten times or more. The chain joins TRBV6-2 or TRBV6-3 to TRBJ1-5; D perhaps matches TRBD1 (6 bases). Germline assignment: CDR1 MNHEY and CDR2 SVGEGT. The CDR3 runs to 17 residues. Deletions cut 3 bases from V and 6 bases from J, with 21 bases between. The CDR3 DNA sequence: TGTGCCAGCAGTTATTCTCAGGGGCGCATCCCCCCTCAGCCCCAGCATTTT. This translates into CASSYSQGRIPPQPQHF.

Comment on this clonotype: A much larger clone is a single base away; this may be a read error. V gene TRBV7-8 combines with J gene TRBJ2-7; D might be TRBD1 (6 bases). Per germline, CDR1 SGHVS and CDR2 FQNEAQ. The CDR3 contains 15 residues. CDR3 region: CASSPYRVVSSEQYF. The DNA for the CDR3 is TGTGCCAGCAGCCCATACAGGGTAGTCTCCTCCGAGCAGTACTTC.

This clonotype was observed a handful of times. The chain combines TRBV25-1 with TRBJ1-3; D possibly corresponds to TRBD1 (6 bases). V was clipped by 0 bases and J by 1 base, with 13 bases between them. CDR3 length: 17 residues. The germline gives CDR1 MGHDK, CDR2 SYGVNS. The CDR3 loop is CASSEYGEQGSGNTIYF. The CDR3 DNA follows: TGTGCCAGCAGTGAATATGGGGAACAGGGATCTGGAAACACCATATATTTT.

This chain uses TRBV4-3 with TRBJ1-3; D is uncertain. Trimming took off 0 bases at V and 3 bases at J, with 9 bases between the two ends. The CDR3 consists of 15 residues. Germline assignment: CDR1 LGHNA and CDR2 YSLEER. In DNA form, the CDR3 reads TGCGCCAGCAGCCAAGATTTGGGTTTTGGAAACACCATATATTTT. Translation: CASSQDLGFGNTIYF.

V usage is TRBV2 and J usage is TRBJ2-5; 12 nucleotides align to TRBD2. CDR1 and CDR2 (germline): SNHLY, FYNNEI. The CDR3 has 15 amino acids. The V and J ends lost 6 bases and 2 bases, in that order; junction bases with no gene match: 4. The CDR3 sequence is CASRPLAGGQETQYF. Written as DNA, the CDR3 is TGTGCCAGCAGACCGCTAGCGGGGGGGCAAGAGACCCAGTACTTC. Complete variable domain (other parts from reference TRBV2 and TRBJ2-5): EPEVTQTPSHQVTQMGQEVILRCVPISNHLYFYWYRQILGQKVEFLVSFYNNEISEKSEIFDDQFSVERPDGSNFTLKIRSTKLEDSAMYFCASRPLAGGQETQYFGPGTRLLVL.

The V and J genes are TRBV18 and TRBJ2-7; 7 bases are shared with TRBD1. Germline V gene data show CDR1 as KGHSH and CDR2 as LQKENI. The ends lost 0 bases at V and 5 bases at J; junction bases unmatched: 7. This CDR3 is 15 amino acids long. The chain's CDR3 is CASSPPIGQANEQYF. The CDR3 DNA is TGTGCCAGCTCACCACCGATAGGACAGGCCAACGAGCAGTACTTC.

This clonotype has more than one count but fewer than ten. The chain links TRBV28 to TRBJ2-3; 7 bases are a match to TRBD2. The CDR3 consists of 12 residues. Germline CDR1 is MDHEN and CDR2 is SYDVKM. With V trimmed by 8 bases and J by 6 bases, 5 bases remained unmatched. The CDR3 bases are TGTGCCAGCGGGGGGGGTTTGGATACGCAGTATTTT. It yields the protein CASGGGLDTQYF.

As concerns this clonotype: This may stem from a read error, because a much larger clone lies one nucleotide away. This chain links TRBV7-6 with TRBJ2-7; perhaps TRBD1 as D (6 bases). CDR1 SGHVS and CDR2 FNYEAQ come from the germline V gene. Trimming cost V 1 base and J 6 bases, with 13 bases left between them. The CDR3 is made up of 14 amino acids. The CDR3, as DNA: TGTGCCAGCAGCTTAGAGGGGACATGGTTCGAGCAGTACTTC. Translation gives CASSLEGTWFEQYF. The complete variable domain, with remaining parts taken from reference TRBV7-6 and TRBJ2-7, reads GAGVSQSPRYKVTKRGQDVALRCDPISGHVSLYWYRQALGQGPEFLTYFNYEAQQDKSGLPNDRFSAERPEGSISTLTIQRTEQRDSAMYRCASSLEGTWFEQYFGPGTRLTVT.

This clonotype came up many times. V and J are TRBV7-2 and TRBJ2-3, with D possibly TRBD1 on 8 matching bases. With 3 bases removed from V and 5 bases from J, the gap between germline ends came to 15 bases. CDR3 length: 15 residues. Germline CDR1 reads SGHTA; CDR2 reads FQGNSA. The CDR3 sequence: CASSFRQGREDTQYF. The DNA of the CDR3 is TGTGCCAGCAGCTTCCGACAGGGGAGGGAAGATACGCAGTATTTT.

This clonotype showed up just a few times. This sequence joins TRBV7-2 and TRBJ2-1, with TRBD2 as a possible D gene (6 bases). Germline V gives CDR1 SGHTA, CDR2 FQGNSA. The CDR3 is made up of 13 amino acids. V lost 2 bases, J lost 12 bases, and 14 bases lay in between. CDR3 in amino acids: CASSLLGGAWQFF. For the CDR3, the DNA is TGTGCCAGCAGCTTATTGGGGGGTGCATGGCAGTTCTTC.

This chain joins TRBV6-2 or TRBV6-3 and TRBJ2-7; D not resolved. V shed 2 bases and J shed 4 bases, with 9 bases lying between them. Per germline, CDR1 MNHEY and CDR2 SVGEGT. The CDR3 runs 13 residues. DNA for the CDR3: TGTGCCAGCAGTTACACAATATCGTACGAGCAGTACTTC. Protein sequence: CASSYTISYEQYF.

This clonotype was detected a few times. The J gene is TRBJ2-7, the V gene TRBV6-6; D may correspond to TRBD1 or TRBD2 (5 bases each). V was trimmed by 4 bases and J by 5 bases, leaving 6 bases between them. This CDR3 is 11 amino acids long. Looked up from germline, CDR1 is MNHNY and CDR2 is SVGAGI (reference sequence). This CDR3 is CASSWGNEQYF. The CDR3 DNA reads as TGTGCCAGCAGTTGGGGGAACGAGCAGTACTTC.

This clonotype came up a few times. This chain connects TRBV10-2 to TRBJ2-7; 8 bases align to TRBD1. J lost 6 bases, V lost 8 bases, and 6 bases had no gene match. Germline V gene sequence: CDR1 WSHSY, CDR2 SAAADI. The CDR3 has 12 amino acids. The CDR3 is CASGSTGVEQYF. CDR3 coding DNA: TGCGCCAGCGGGTCGACAGGGGTCGAGCAGTACTTC.